These 22 T cell receptor beta chains were all obtained from the same sample, sequenced in a study of type 1 regulatory T cells. These TCRs' antigens remain unknown. TCRdb recomputed calls from the reads with MiXCR, one row per CDR3 protein. The sample has more than 20,000 distinct CDR3 sequences; over 55% are singletons. The sample comprised cultured T cells, either the whole culture or a sorted T cell fraction (not recorded which). The subset was: Tr1-enriched cell product generated in vitro against host alloantigens. These TCRs come from a human donor in good health.

This chain connects TRBV12-3 or TRBV12-4 to TRBJ2-2; D not resolved. This CDR3 is built from 17 residues. The V and J ends lost 0 bases and 2 bases respectively, with 13 bases between them. The CDR3 here is CASSLALIAINTGELFF. DNA of the CDR3: TGTGCCAGCAGTTTAGCGCTTATTGCTATTAACACCGGGGAGCTGTTTTTT.

This clonotype has a handful of counts. The chain links TRBV7-2 to TRBJ2-7; the D gene could be TRBD1 or TRBD2 (5 bases each). This CDR3 spans 12 amino acids. The V end was cut by 5 bases, the J end by 6 bases, with 11 bases between. Germline CDR1 reads SGHTA; CDR2 reads FQGNSA. This chain's CDR3 is CASSVFGGEQYF. CDR3 DNA sequence: TGTGCCAGCAGCGTTTTTGGGGGCGAGCAGTACTTC. Looking up the rest from reference TRBV7-2 and TRBJ2-7 gives the full variable domain: GAGVSQSPSNKVTEKGKDVELRCDPISGHTALYWYRQSLGQGLEFLIYFQGNSAPDKSGLPSDRFSAERTGGSVSTLTIQRTQQEDSAVYLCASSVFGGEQYFGPGTRLTVT.

This clonotype was detected once. CDR3 residues: CASSSGISAPTDTQYF. The CDR3 DNA is TGTGCCAGCAGCTCCGGGATCAGCGCCCCCACAGATACGCAGTATTTT. V and J are TRBV7-9 and TRBJ2-3; D is possibly TRBD2 (5 bases). V was shortened by 4 bases and J by 2 bases, with 16 bases between the two germline ends. In germline, CDR1 is SEHNR, CDR2 FQNEAQ (reference sequence). The CDR3 runs to 16 residues.

J is TRBJ1-1 and V is TRBV27; D is ambiguous. The germline V gene has CDR1 MNHEY and CDR2 SMNVEV (reference sequence). The V end was cut by 6 bases, the J end by 0 bases, with 14 bases between. The CDR3 length is 15 residues. Here the CDR3 reads CASSHWRTMNTEAFF. The CDR3 nucleotides read TGTGCCAGCAGCCACTGGAGGACCATGAACACTGAAGCTTTCTTT.

The chain recombines TRBV7-9 with TRBJ1-4; TRBD1 agrees at 12 bases. This CDR3 contains 17 residues. The V segment lost 3 bases and the J segment 3 bases; nucleotides outside the gene matches: 5. The germline V gene has CDR1 SEHNR and CDR2 FQNEAQ (reference sequence). In DNA form, the CDR3 reads TGTGCCAGCAGCTTGGGACAGGGGGCGGAAGCTAATGAAAAACTGTTTTTT. Translation: CASSLGQGAEANEKLFF.

This clonotype was recorded only once. The chain carries TRBV7-2 and TRBJ1-2; 8 nucleotides line up with TRBD1. The V segment lost 5 bases and the J segment 8 bases; nucleotides outside the gene matches: 4. Germline V lookup: CDR1 SGHTA, CDR2 FQGNSA. The CDR3 consists of 12 residues. DNA of the CDR3: TGTGCCAGCAGCCGGACAGGGAGAGGCTACACCTTC. Amino acids: CASSRTGRGYTF.

This chain joins TRBV19 and TRBJ1-2; 10 nucleotides agree with TRBD1. Germline assignment: CDR1 LNHDA and CDR2 SQIVND (reference sequence). The junction had 4 bases not matched to a gene; V was cut back by 5 bases and J by 4 bases. This CDR3 contains 14 residues. The CDR3 DNA follows: TGTGCCAGTAGTGATCGGGACAGGGGCTATGGCTACACCTTC. The encoded protein is CASSDRDRGYGYTF.

This clonotype was counted between two and nine times. The V gene is TRBV2, the J gene TRBJ1-2, with TRBD1 as a possible D gene (5 bases). This CDR3 spans 14 amino acids. Germline CDR1 SNHLY, CDR2 FYNNEI. Trimming took off 2 bases at V and 4 bases at J, with 11 bases between the two ends. For the CDR3, the DNA is TGTGCCAGCAGTGAACGGGGCGGCAGCTATGGCTACACCTTC. Residues: CASSERGGSYGYTF.

The gene calls are TRBV11-3 and TRBJ2-5; TRBD1 matches 9 bases. The CDR3 covers 15 residues. V trimming: 5 bases; J trimming: 4 bases; junction bases outside the gene matches: 8. Germline CDR1 SGHNT, CDR2 YENEEA. CDR3 loop: CASSNNRGQGETQYF. CDR3 nucleotides: TGTGCCAGCAGCAACAACAGGGGGCAAGGAGAGACCCAGTACTTC.

The chain is built from TRBV5-5 and TRBJ1-5, with a possible D match to TRBD1 (5 bases). The CDR3 is 16 residues long. The germline gives CDR1 SGHKS, CDR2 YYEKEE (reference sequence). Deletions cut 1 base from V and 0 bases from J, with 11 bases between. As DNA, the CDR3 is TGTGCCAGCAGCTTGAGGGCGGACAATAGCAATCAGCCCCAGCATTTT. Its protein is CASSLRADNSNQPQHF.

V usage is TRBV5-1 and J usage is TRBJ2-3, with D unclear. The V and J ends lost 1 base and 3 bases respectively, with 9 bases between them. The germline gives CDR1 SGHRS, CDR2 YFSETQ. The CDR3 consists of 14 residues. The CDR3 spells CASSLRLGTDTQYF. The CDR3 region has the DNA TGCGCCAGCAGCTTGAGGCTAGGAACAGATACGCAGTATTTT.

The genes are TRBV18 and TRBJ2-5, with unresolved D. There are 12 residues in the CDR3. Trimming left V 5 bases short and J 5 bases short, with 9 bases between. Germline V CDR1 and CDR2: KGHSH, LQKENI. CDR3 bases: TGTGCCAGCTCAAACAGAGAGGAGACCCAGTACTTC. This translates into CASSNREETQYF.

The genes are TRBV12-3 or TRBV12-4 and TRBJ2-1; TRBD2 matches 11 bases. This CDR3 spans 17 amino acids. The ends lost 0 bases at V and 6 bases at J; junction bases unmatched: 7. DNA for the CDR3: TGTGCCAGCAGTTTAGCTAGCGGGGGGGCTTGGAGCAATGAGCAGTTCTTC. Translated: CASSLASGGAWSNEQFF.

The rearrangement joins TRBV29-1 to TRBJ2-1; D unclear. This CDR3 has 13 residues. The V end lost 4 bases, the J end lost 0 bases, and 7 bases lay between the germline ends. The germline CDR1 and CDR2 sequences are SQVTM and ANQGSEA. Written as DNA, the CDR3 is TGCAGCGTTGCCGTGAGCTCCTACAATGAGCAGTTCTTC. It is translated as CSVAVSSYNEQFF.

The gene calls are TRBV7-9 and TRBJ1-1; D unclear. The V gene's germline CDR1 is SEHNR and CDR2 FQNEAQ (reference sequence). CDR3 length: 15 residues. V was trimmed by 0 bases and J by 0 bases, leaving 8 bases between them. This chain's CDR3 is CASSLALSMNTEAFF. The CDR3, as DNA: TGTGCCAGCAGCTTAGCGCTCAGCATGAACACTGAAGCTTTCTTT.

This sequence joins TRBV3-1 and TRBJ2-7, with D tentatively TRBD2 (6 bases). There are 14 residues in the CDR3. Germline V gene sequence: CDR1 LGHDT, CDR2 YNNKEL (reference sequence). V shed 3 bases and J shed 3 bases, with 12 bases lying between them. The CDR3 region is CASSQTGTRYEQYF. The CDR3 DNA sequence: TGTGCCAGCAGCCAGACCGGGACTCGCTACGAGCAGTACTTC.

V gene TRBV5-1 combines with J gene TRBJ2-5; D unclear. The CDR3 has 15 residues. Per the germline V gene, CDR1 is SGHRS and CDR2 is YFSETQ. Trimming pared 3 bases from V and 5 bases from J, leaving 17 bases between. The CDR3 nucleotides read TGCGCCAGCAGCTCATTTAAGGGTCCCGGGGAGACCCAGTACTTC. Translating it yields CASSSFKGPGETQYF.

The CDR3, as DNA: TGTGCCAGCAGTTTAGGGACAGCCTACTATAATTCACCCCTCCACTTT. Its translation: CASSLGTAYYNSPLHF. The V gene is TRBV12-3 or TRBV12-4, the J gene TRBJ1-6, with D perhaps TRBD1 (6 bases). The CDR3 runs to 16 residues. V was pared by 1 base and J by 3 bases, with 10 bases between.

This chain links TRBV30 with TRBJ1-4; D unclear. The CDR3 extends over 13 amino acids. CDR1 is GTSNPN and CDR2 is SVGIG in the germline V gene (reference sequence). Trimming removed 1 base from V and 8 bases from J, with 11 bases in between. In DNA form, the CDR3 reads TGTGCCTGGAGTGCCCGGGCTGGGGAAAAACTGTTTTTT. This gives the protein CAWSARAGEKLFF.

This clonotype is judged medium-sized. The chain couples TRBV10-3 to TRBJ2-1; the match to TRBD2 covers 7 bases. The trim removed 0 bases at V and 13 bases at J, leaving 6 bases unmatched. In germline, CDR1 is ENHRY, CDR2 SYGVKD. The CDR3 is 13 amino acids. CDR3 sequence: CAISESGRVEQFF. For the CDR3, the DNA is TGTGCCATCAGTGAGTCGGGGAGGGTTGAACAGTTCTTC.

The J gene is TRBJ2-5, the V gene TRBV30; weak D call: TRBD1 (8 bases). Germline CDR1 GTSNPN, CDR2 SVGIG (reference sequence). CDR3 length: 15 residues. Trimming cost V 0 bases and J 5 bases, with 16 bases left between them. Here the CDR3 DNA reads TGTGCCTGGAGTGTACAGGGGGGGCCTCGCGAGACCCAGTACTTC. Encoded protein: CAWSVQGGPRETQYF. Based on the CDR3 plus reference TRBV30 and TRBJ2-5, the full variable domain is SQTIHQWPATLVQPVGSPLSLECTVEGTSNPNLYWYRQAAGRGLQLLFYSVGIGQISSEVPQNLSASRPQDRQFILSSKKLLLSDSGFYLCAWSVQGGPRETQYFGPGTRLLVL.

The J gene is TRBJ1-1, the V gene TRBV6-5; no reliable D call. From germline, CDR1 is MNHEY and CDR2 SVGAGI. CDR3 size: 11 residues. Trimming took 8 bases from V and 6 from J, leaving 10 bases between them. The DNA of the CDR3 is TGTGCCAGCGAGTTGGGTTCTGAAGCTTTCTTT. It is translated as CASELGSEAFF.